This TCR beta chain was recovered during a study of cytomegalovirus exposure and HLA in healthy donors. Comments on this clone: Its antigen is currently unknown.

Study-wide results and caveats: In a later analysis, several top co-occurrence clusters appeared linked to parvovirus B19, influenza, CMV and Epstein-Barr virus.

Germline V gene sequence: CDR1 MGHRA, CDR2 YSYEKL. CDR3 length: 14 residues. V lost 5 bases and J lost 10; bases outside the gene matches: 11. The donors (healthy individuals) were bone marrow donors. It was with 60 Vbeta and 13 Jbeta primers that the PCR ran. The repertoire was sequenced with immunoSEQ multiplex PCR; TCRdb's copy has only in-frame clones and lacks some. This table holds approximately 92,000 clones, about 85% found once. This TCR came from a girl between 2 and 10 years old in good health and CMV-seropositive. V usage is TRBV4-1 and J usage is TRBJ2-1, with 7 bases aligning to TRBD2. Sequencing input: PBMCs. The CDR3 coding sequence is TGCGCCAGCAGCACGCGTTATCAGGGAGGGGAGCAGTTCTTC. Encoded protein: CASSTRYQGGEQFF.